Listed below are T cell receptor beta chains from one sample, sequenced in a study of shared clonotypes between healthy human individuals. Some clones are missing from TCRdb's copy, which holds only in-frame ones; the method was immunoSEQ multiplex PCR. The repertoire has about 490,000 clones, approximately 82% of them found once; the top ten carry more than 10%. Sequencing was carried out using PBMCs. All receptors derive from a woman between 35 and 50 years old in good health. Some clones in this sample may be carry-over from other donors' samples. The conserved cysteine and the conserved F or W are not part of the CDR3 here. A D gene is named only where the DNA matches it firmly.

ASSQVWGAYEQY	TRBV4-3	.	TRBJ2-7
AINDRVENEQY	TRBV10-3	TRBD1	TRBJ2-7
SVGDRSYSYEQY	TRBV29-1	TRBD1	.
ASSYGTGDNEQF	TRBV6-6	TRBD1	TRBJ2-1
SVAGLAGYEQY	TRBV29-1	TRBD2	.
ASSQYRANEKLF	TRBV14	.	TRBJ1-4
AISDRASVLNTEAF	TRBV10-3	.	TRBJ1-1
ASSLVSGSYTDTQY	TRBV7-9	.	TRBJ2-3
ASSSLGQGGSYEQY	TRBV7-6	TRBD1	TRBJ2-7
AFDRSGSGANVLT	TRBV30	.	TRBJ2-6
AISPRTGGETQY	TRBV10-3	TRBD1	TRBJ2-5
ASSLDPGRRGTGELF	TRBV7-2	.	TRBJ2-2
ASSYSGTGMPQH	TRBV6-5	TRBD1	TRBJ1-5
ATSRVGLSSYNEQF	TRBV15	.	TRBJ2-1
ASSFGLTEAF	TRBV5-4	.	TRBJ1-1
ASSPRGGTPYEQY	TRBV5-5	.	TRBJ2-7
ASSQGGWMSTEAF	TRBV19	TRBD1	TRBJ1-1
AISATGDTQY	TRBV10-3	.	TRBJ2-3
ASSPTGPQETQY	TRBV11-2	.	TRBJ2-5
ASSAGTGASEQY	TRBV5-1	TRBD1	.
ASSPDRGAGELF	TRBV7-3	TRBD1	TRBJ2-2
ASSLASGREQY	TRBV5-6	.	TRBJ2-5
ASSQGQLGKPQH	TRBV4-1	.	TRBJ1-5
ASSLQGEHYGYT	TRBV6-6	TRBD1	TRBJ1-2
ASSYRDRGNYGYT	TRBV6-5	TRBD1	TRBJ1-2
ASSFGRVAGELF	TRBV28	.	TRBJ2-2
ASSLASGFNSPLH	TRBV7-2	.	TRBJ1-6
ASSPPGLQETQY	TRBV18	.	TRBJ2-5
ASRWSGRAVETQY	TRBV5-1	TRBD2	TRBJ2-5
ASSVEGLGQGIRQF	TRBV9	TRBD1	TRBJ2-1
ASSPGLAGEGDEQF	TRBV11-3	TRBD2	TRBJ2-1
ASSLGMENEQF	TRBV5-1	.	TRBJ2-1
ASSLDRSTIY	TRBV5-4	.	TRBJ1-3
ASSPGLAVNEQF	TRBV6-4	TRBD2	TRBJ2-1
ASSLGPVGELF	TRBV7-3	.	TRBJ2-2
ASSWTGFNEKLF	TRBV2	TRBD1	TRBJ1-4
ASSLGGTGTNEAF	TRBV11-2	TRBD1	TRBJ1-1
ASSGQGAWTGELF	TRBV5-4	TRBD1	TRBJ2-2
ASSSPKIRTGELF	TRBV7-3	.	TRBJ2-2
ASSLGGRDRGASYEQY	TRBV5-6	TRBD1	TRBJ2-7
ASSERSRGLAGGNEQF	TRBV10-2	TRBD2	TRBJ2-1
SVEGGATDTQY	TRBV29-1	.	TRBJ2-3
ASSQDLVGFNEQF	TRBV4-2	.	TRBJ2-1
ASSGSGHYGYT	TRBV25-1	.	TRBJ1-2
ASSPPGAVEQY	TRBV18	.	TRBJ2-7
ASSYGGAANYGYT	TRBV6-6	.	TRBJ1-2
ASSQDARSGANVLT	TRBV4-3	.	TRBJ2-6
ASSNWTGQPQH	TRBV7-2	TRBD1	TRBJ1-5
ASRDSSSGNTIY	TRBV19	TRBD1	TRBJ1-3
ASSPGTGAGEKLF	TRBV27	TRBD1	TRBJ1-4
ASSVGDASTGFEQY	TRBV7-3	.	TRBJ2-7
ASSLGYVRDISGNTIY	TRBV7-8	.	TRBJ1-3
ASSLRGVTDTQY	TRBV5-4	.	TRBJ2-3
ASSLGLAGITYEQY	TRBV7-2	TRBD2	TRBJ2-7
ASRAQGAWGTADTQY	TRBV2	.	TRBJ2-3
ASSQAEGHTGELF	TRBV4-2	.	TRBJ2-2
ASSLARGSGTEAF	TRBV7-6	.	TRBJ1-1
ASSQVEGARSNTEAF	TRBV4-3	.	TRBJ1-1
ASSFRGVYGYT	TRBV27	.	TRBJ1-2
ASSVLPSGSYEQY	TRBV9	TRBD2	TRBJ2-7